The T cell receptor (beta chain) under discussion was sequenced for a study of T cell responses to AZD1222 COVID-19 vaccine. Clones were sequenced by immunoSEQ multiplex PCR, and TCRdb holds only the in-frame ones, with some missing. The data contain about 160,000 clones, 80% to 90% of them singletons. Broader study findings: Dominant at 160-218 and 743-854, vaccine-associated CD4 TCRs also spanned spike. Recipients of two AZD1222 doses showed rising Spike-specific TCR breadth and depth.

In its sample, this clone was seen once. Antigen unknown. This material consisted of peripheral blood, taken on day 0 of AZD1222 vaccination. This TCR was sampled from an adult in good health.

The CDR3 DNA sequence: TGTGCCAGCAGCCAAGTACCCAAGCGGGGGATATCAGATACGCAGTATTTT. Its protein is CASSQVPKRGISDTQYF. The chain employs TRBV4-2 and TRBJ2-3; the match to TRBD2 covers 8 bases. Trimming at V came to 1 base and at J to 4 bases, leaving 10 bases not matched to a gene. The CDR3 has 17 amino acids. CDR1 LGHNA and CDR2 YNFKEQ come from the germline V gene.